In this sample, the clone carrying this TCR beta chain turned up once. Its cognate antigen is unknown. The data derive from a study of Ad26.COV2.S vaccination and SARS-CoV-2 variants. The wider study: The study gave Ad26.COV2.S intramuscularly, once or twice 56 days apart.

The protocol was immunoSEQ multiplex PCR, while the TCRdb copy is restricted to in-frame clones and leaves out a portion. The data show roughly 350,000 clones, roughly 90% seen once. Study-level points and caveats: Participants in the vaccine arm had higher spike-specific TCR breadth; placebo recipients had lower. Quantification of TCR breadth and depth may have yielded underestimates of total T cell responses.

Specified treatment: approximately 18 received Ad26.COV2.S at low or high dose, single or two shots; 5 received placebo; per-sample allocation not given. Specimens were obtained on day 63 following the first vaccine or placebo injection. The sequencing here drew on peripheral blood, taken in a trial of Ad26.COV2.S vaccine versus placebo. The origin of this receptor is a person between 18 and 65 years old who received the Ad26.COV2.S COVID-19 vaccine or a placebo.

CDR3 residues: CASSSGLPRQYANTGELFF. The DNA for the CDR3 is TGTGCCAGCAGCTCTGGCTTGCCTAGACAGTACGCGAACACCGGGGAGCTGTTTTTT. The V call is TRBV7-9, the J call TRBJ2-2, with a tentative D call TRBD1 (5 bases). CDR1 is SEHNR, CDR2 FQNEAQ, per germline (reference sequence). CDR3 length: 19 residues. Trimming cost V 4 bases and J 0 bases, with 21 bases left between them. Supplemented by reference TRBV7-9 and TRBJ2-2, the full variable domain reads DTGVSQNPRHKITKRGQNVTFRCDPISEHNRLYWYRQTLGQGPEFLTYFQNEAQLEKSRLLSDRFSAERPKGSFSTLEIQRTEQGDSAMYLCASSSGLPRQYANTGELFFGEGSRLTVL.